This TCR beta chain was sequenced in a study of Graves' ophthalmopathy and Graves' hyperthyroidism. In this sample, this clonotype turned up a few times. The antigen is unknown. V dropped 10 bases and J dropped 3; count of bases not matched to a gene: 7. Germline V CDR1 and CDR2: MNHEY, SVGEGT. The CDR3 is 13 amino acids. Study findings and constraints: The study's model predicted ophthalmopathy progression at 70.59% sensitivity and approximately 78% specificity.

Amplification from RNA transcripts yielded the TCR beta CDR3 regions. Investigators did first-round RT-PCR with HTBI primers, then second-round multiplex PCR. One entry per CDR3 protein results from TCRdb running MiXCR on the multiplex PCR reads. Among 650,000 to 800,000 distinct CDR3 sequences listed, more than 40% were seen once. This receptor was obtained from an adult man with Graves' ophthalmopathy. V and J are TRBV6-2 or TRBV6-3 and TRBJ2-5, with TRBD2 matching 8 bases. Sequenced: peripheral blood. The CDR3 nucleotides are TGTGCCACCACCGGGACTAGGGAAGAGACCCAGTACTTC. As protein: CATTGTREETQYF.